These T cell receptor beta chains were read from a single sample in a study of blood T cells in healthy people across ages. TCRdb passed the 5' RACE reads through MiXCR, listing each CDR3 protein once. The data contain about 1.5 million distinct CDR3 sequences, under 55% of them singletons. The sequenced material came from blood. The source is a woman between 18 and 29 years old in good health. Each CDR3 is given without its conserved first and last residue.

CDR3 length	V gene	J gene	CDR3 protein
11	TRBV9	TRBJ2-1	ASSVQSRREQF
12	TRBV9	TRBJ1-2	ASSVGQAKYGYT
13	TRBV2	TRBJ2-1	ASSEFMVPYNEQF
8	TRBV30	TRBJ1-2	ACLREGYT
16	TRBV4-3	TRBJ2-3	TSSQDQPLRDFTDTQY
12	TRBV2	TRBJ1-2	ASSEWTGTYGYT
10	TRBV12-3/TRBV12-4	TRBJ2-2	ASSKDTLELF
14	TRBV4-3	TRBJ2-6	ASSQDVASGANVLT
16	TRBV5-1	TRBJ2-1	ASSFRTSAMSSYNEQF
10	TRBV10-3	TRBJ1-5	AISETNQPQH
12	TRBV4-1	TRBJ1-2	ASSRPTGANGYT
12	TRBV20-1	TRBJ2-7	SASSLHSSYEQY
13	TRBV5-5	TRBJ2-1	ASSLRGQGWNEQF
12	TRBV29-1	TRBJ2-4	SVERVLAKNIQY
14	TRBV7-8	TRBJ2-7	ASSPRTGTAFGEQY
11	TRBV6-2/TRBV6-3	TRBJ1-5	ATQGQPNQPQH
11	TRBV7-2	NA	ASSPLPDIEQY
13	TRBV10-2	TRBJ2-1	ASSEPSGSYNEQF
12	TRBV28	TRBJ2-3	ASSPLGDTDTQY
13	TRBV25-1	TRBJ1-2	ASSELDTGGNGYT
14	TRBV6-1	TRBJ2-2	ASSDLAGEGTGELF
10	TRBV12-3/TRBV12-4	TRBJ2-7	ASSLANYEQY
15	TRBV6-2/TRBV6-3	TRBJ2-5	ASSYGTSATYQETQY
12	TRBV5-1	TRBJ2-1	ASSPDTEGCEQF
15	TRBV4-2	TRBJ2-1	ASSQVASGRSYNEQF
10	TRBV29-1	TRBJ1-1	SGRDSGTEAF
11	TRBV12-3/TRBV12-4	TRBJ2-3	ASSFGGKDTQY
13	TRBV6-1	TRBJ1-1	ANRQQGTLNTEAF
13	TRBV27	TRBJ1-1	ASSPLPSMNTEAF
8	TRBV29-1	TRBJ2-1	SVGSGEQF
14	TRBV13	TRBJ1-6	ASSLAPQGYNSPLH
14	TRBV11-1	NA	ASSLLAGSSYNEQY
12	TRBV2	TRBJ1-1	ASKDRGLNTEAF
11	TRBV4-1	TRBJ1-3	ASSPHNDRNIY
13	TRBV12-3/TRBV12-4	TRBJ1-5	ASSGPGGSNQPQH
12	TRBV7-2	TRBJ2-1	ASSLNGLTNEQF
11	TRBV4-2	TRBJ1-3	ATGVRAGNTIY
13	TRBV6-1	TRBJ2-3	ASSSRDRRLDTQY
12	TRBV20-1	TRBJ2-7	SARAKNPSYEQY
11	TRBV15	TRBJ1-5	ATSREGNQPQH
12	TRBV7-2	TRBJ2-3	ASSLQGVVDTQY
14	TRBV5-1	TRBJ1-2	ASSLDRADYNYGYT
12	TRBV7-9	TRBJ1-5	ASSWQGSPQPQH
18	TRBV21-1	TRBJ2-1	ASSSREWRGTPRPYNEQF
12	TRBV20-1	TRBJ1-5	SARDPGSNQPQH
12	TRBV7-9	TRBJ1-1	ASSSRWTGREAF
17	TRBV12-3/TRBV12-4	TRBJ2-3	ASTSGLAGGGSGTDTQY
13	TRBV7-2	TRBJ2-3	ASGLWTESTDTQY
12	TRBV11-2	TRBJ1-1	ASSSRTSNTEAF
9	TRBV29-1	TRBJ2-5	SAQPAPEQY
13	TRBV7-9	NA	ASSLRLATKETQY
16	TRBV10-3	TRBJ2-1	AISDPPTSGGPYNEQF
11	TRBV11-2	TRBJ2-1	ASSFGTWNEQF
14	TRBV7-2	TRBJ2-7	ASSFSPVAGGNEQY
12	TRBV10-2	TRBJ2-3	ASSEPLATDTQY
9	TRBV20-1	TRBJ1-2	SGTGGYGYT
11	TRBV9	TRBJ2-7	ASSAGRSYEQY